The 30 T cell receptor beta chains listed next were all sequenced from one sample in a study of prognosis after radiotherapy for stage I lung cancer. Amplification of the TCR beta CDR3 (from genomic DNA) was done by two-round multiplex PCR. First-round PCR, the initial amplification, used primers specific to each TRBV and TRBJ gene. TCRdb used MiXCR to reprocess the multiplex PCR reads, holding one entry per CDR3 protein. The repertoire holds about 51,000 distinct CDR3 sequences, less than 45% seen once, with roughly 10% in the top ten. Sample: PBMCs, taken before or after stereotactic body radiation therapy (not recorded which). The receptors were sampled from a donor older than 45 with non-small cell lung cancer.

This clonotype was counted ten times or more. The chain joins TRBV5-1 to TRBJ2-2; D might be TRBD1 or TRBD2, each matching 5 bases. The CDR3 is 15 amino acids. Trimming shortened V by 4 bases and J by 4 bases, and 14 bases separated the two germline ends. Per germline, CDR1 SGHRS and CDR2 YFSETQ. The CDR3 protein is CASSVIGTITGELFF. CDR3 sequence (DNA): TGCGCCAGCAGCGTGATCGGGACCATCACCGGGGAGCTGTTTTTT.

In its sample, this clonotype was seen a few times. Since a much larger clone is just one base distant, this may be a read error. This chain links TRBV6-1 with TRBJ2-1, with 8 bases that match TRBD2. The CDR3 totals 16 residues. The germline V gene has CDR1 MNHNS and CDR2 SASEGT. J was trimmed by 5 bases and V by 6 bases; bases with no gene match: 12. CDR3 nucleotide sequence: TGTGCCAGCAGCCACGGTATCGGGAGGGCCAACAATGAGCAGTTCTTC. Translated, it gives CASSHGIGRANNEQFF.

To note about this clonotype: A junction end diverges from the germline sequence, so it may reflect a read error. This chain joins TRBV6-2 or TRBV6-3 and TRBJ2-5, with TRBD2 matching 7 bases. The CDR3 has 14 residues. Germline lookup yields CDR1 MNHEY and CDR2 SVGEGT. The CDR3: CASRGEGGKETQYF. CDR3 DNA: TGTGCCAGCAGGGGCGAGGGAGGGAAGGAGACACAGTACTTC.

This clonotype was detected many times. The genes are TRBV12-3 or TRBV12-4 and TRBJ2-1, with 12 bases matching TRBD2. CDR3 size: 16 residues. V lost 5 bases to trimming and J lost 4 bases; unmatched junction nucleotides: 6. For the CDR3, the DNA is TGTGCCAGCAGTCCTAGCGGGAGGGGACCATACAATGAGCAGTTCTTC. This codes for CASSPSGRGPYNEQFF.

This clonotype appeared many times. The chain recombines TRBV28 with TRBJ1-5; D possibly corresponds to TRBD1 (6 bases). Germline-derived CDR1 and CDR2 are MDHEN and SYDVKM. The CDR3 contains 14 residues. Trimming cost V 6 bases and J 3 bases, with 12 bases left between them. CDR3 sequence (DNA): TGTGCCAGCAGGGTGGGGGCAGACAATCAGCCCCAGCATTTT. It encodes CASRVGADNQPQHF.

The table lists this clonotype with many counts. This chain joins TRBV18 and TRBJ2-2, with D possibly matching TRBD1 (6 bases). Germline V gives CDR1 KGHSH, CDR2 LQKENI. This CDR3 is built from 14 residues. V was clipped by 3 bases and J by 1 base, with 6 bases between them. CDR3 region: CASSPGQNTGELFF. The DNA of the CDR3 is TGTGCCAGCTCACCGGGACAGAACACCGGGGAGCTGTTTTTT.

The sample holds one count of this clonotype. The missing conserved phenylalanine or tryptophan at the end of this CDR3 makes a read error likely. This chain links TRBV5-4 with TRBJ1-2; maybe TRBD1 (5 bases). CDR1 SGHNT and CDR2 YYREEE come from the germline V gene (reference sequence). V was shortened by 2 bases and J by 9 bases, with 17 bases between the two germline ends. The CDR3 spans 14 residues. The CDR3 DNA reads as TGTGCCAGCAGCTTCAAGGGGATCGTGGCGCGCTACACCATC. Its protein product is CASSFKGIVARYTI.

This clonotype was observed at least ten times. The gene calls are TRBV18 and TRBJ2-2; tentative D call: TRBD2 (6 bases). The germline gives CDR1 KGHSH, CDR2 LQKENI. Trimming left V 4 bases short and J 3 bases short, with 18 bases between. The CDR3 loop spans 17 amino acids. The CDR3 nucleotides are TGTGCCAGCTCACGAAACCCAGGGACTTGGGACACCGGGGAGCTGTTTTTT. This translates into CASSRNPGTWDTGELFF.

This clonotype was counted at least ten times. The chain links TRBV4-1 to TRBJ2-3, with TRBD2 identical over 7 bases. CDR3 size: 23 residues. The V segment lost 0 bases and the J segment 4 bases; nucleotides outside the gene matches: 28. Germline lookup yields CDR1 MGHRA and CDR2 YSYEKL. The CDR3 sequence is CASSQEVSTLISGIHWRADTQYF. CDR3 nucleotides: TGCGCCAGCAGCCAAGAAGTTAGTACCTTAATCAGCGGGATTCATTGGAGGGCAGATACGCAGTATTTT.

Regarding this clonotype: It may be a read error: a sequence one base away is much more abundant. The V call is TRBV6-2 or TRBV6-3, the J call TRBJ2-6, with TRBD1 as a possible D gene (7 bases). The CDR3 totals 15 residues. Germline CDR1 reads MNHEY; CDR2 reads SVGEGT. Here the CDR3 reads CASISQGTGANVLDF. The CDR3 DNA is TGTGCCAGCATTTCACAGGGGACTGGGGCCAACGTCCTGGATTTC.

To note about this clonotype: A single base separates this from a much larger clone, so it may be a read error. V gene TRBV12-3 or TRBV12-4 combines with J gene TRBJ1-1; TRBD1 agrees at 8 bases. The trim removed 7 bases at V and 4 bases at J, leaving 8 bases unmatched. The CDR3 contains 14 residues. Written as DNA, the CDR3 is TGTGCCAGCAATAAGACAGGGGCCGGCACTGAAGCTTTCTTT. Translated: CASNKTGAGTEAFF.

This clonotype occurred many times. The chain employs TRBV9 and TRBJ2-3; a possible D gene is TRBD2 (6 bases). Germline CDR1 reads SGDLS; CDR2 reads YYNGEE. The CDR3 extends over 17 amino acids. V was pared by 0 bases and J by 4 bases, with 18 bases between. The CDR3 region is CASSVDEGAGSADTQYF. The CDR3 coding sequence is TGTGCCAGCAGCGTAGATGAGGGCGCGGGATCGGCAGATACGCAGTATTTT. The full variable domain, its missing parts supplied by reference TRBV9 and TRBJ2-3, is DSGVTQTPKHLITATGQRVTLRCSPRSGDLSVYWYQQSLDQGLQFLIQYYNGEERAKGNILERFSAQQFPDLHSELNLSSLELGDSALYFCASSVDEGAGSADTQYFGPGTRLTVL.

The chain carries TRBV7-2 and TRBJ2-2; D unresolved. The V and J ends lost 3 bases and 8 bases respectively, with 16 bases between them. Germline V gives CDR1 SGHTA, CDR2 FQGNSA. The CDR3 covers 15 residues. The CDR3 DNA reads as TGTGCCAGCAGCTTTGGGCATGGTACCTGGGGGGAGCTGTTTTTT. This codes for CASSFGHGTWGELFF.

In this sample, this clonotype turned up many times. The chain employs TRBV6-1 and TRBJ2-3, with a possible D match to TRBD1 (6 bases). Between the trimmed V and J ends, which lost 6 bases and 3 bases, there was a span of 19 bases. Germline CDR1 and CDR2: MNHNS and SASEGT. This CDR3 contains 16 residues. The CDR3 nucleotides are TGTGCCAGCAGGGACCCTAGGGGGATATATACAGATACGCAGTATTTT. This translates into CASRDPRGIYTDTQYF.

This clonotype was counted ten times or more. This sequence joins TRBV19 and TRBJ2-1, with a weak D call TRBD1 (6 bases). Germline values: CDR1 LNHDA, CDR2 SQIVND (reference sequence). This CDR3 spans 14 amino acids. Deletions cut 8 bases from V and 9 bases from J, with 20 bases between. CDR3 sequence: CASRADRQTGEQFF. DNA for the CDR3: TGTGCCAGTCGAGCGGACAGACAAACCGGTGAGCAGTTCTTC.

This clonotype showed up many times. The chain employs TRBV12-3 or TRBV12-4 and TRBJ2-3, with 11 bases matching TRBD2. The V segment lost 6 bases and the J segment 0 bases; nucleotides outside the gene matches: 5. CDR3 size: 16 residues. In DNA form, the CDR3 reads TGTGCCAGCAGGGGGACTAGCGGAACTAGCACAGATACGCAGTATTTT. This translates into CASRGTSGTSTDTQYF.

This clonotype was counted many times. The V and J genes are TRBV2 and TRBJ2-7; 8 bases agree with TRBD1. CDR1 is SNHLY and CDR2 is FYNNEI in the germline V gene. The CDR3 has 13 amino acids. J was trimmed by 5 bases and V by 4 bases; bases with no gene match: 4. CDR3 sequence (DNA): TGTGCCAGCAGTGGGACAGGGAGGCACGAGCAGTACTTC. This gives the protein CASSGTGRHEQYF.

Ten or more counts support this clonotype. The chain carries TRBV20-1 and TRBJ2-3; 10 bases map to TRBD2. The V segment lost 5 bases and the J segment 0 bases; nucleotides outside the gene matches: 5. Germline lookup yields CDR1 DFQATT and CDR2 SNEGSKA (reference sequence). The CDR3 loop spans 15 amino acids. This chain's CDR3 is CSADSGRSSTDTQYF. The CDR3, as DNA: TGCAGTGCTGATAGCGGGAGGTCAAGCACAGATACGCAGTATTTT.

On this clonotype itself: One base away lies a much larger clone, so this may be a sequencing read error. The J gene is TRBJ2-7, the V gene TRBV5-1; a weak D match, TRBD1 (6 bases). The CDR3 loop spans 13 amino acids. Trimming stripped 8 bases from V and 0 bases from J, with 12 bases between. The germline V gene encodes CDR1 SGHRS and CDR2 YFSETQ. The CDR3 coding sequence is TGCGCCAGTGTGACAGGACCCTCCTACGAGCAGTACTTC. Its translation is CASVTGPSYEQYF. The whole variable domain, filled in from reference TRBV5-1 and TRBJ2-7, reads KAGVTQTPRYLIKTRGQQVTLSCSPISGHRSVSWYQQTPGQGLQFLFEYFSETQRNKGNFPGRFSGRQFSNSRSEMNVSTLELGDSALYLCASVTGPSYEQYFGPGTRLTVT.

The chain recombines TRBV5-1 with TRBJ1-1, with unresolved D. The CDR3 spans 13 residues. Trimming pared 4 bases from V and 1 base from J, leaving 8 bases between. From germline, CDR1 is SGHRS and CDR2 YFSETQ. In DNA form, the CDR3 reads TGCGCCAGCAGCACTGGGTCGAACACTGAAGCTTTCTTT. Amino acids: CASSTGSNTEAFF.

A remark on this clonotype: A clone one base away is much larger, so this may be a read error. The chain links TRBV20-1 to TRBJ2-5; TRBD1 might be the D (6 bases). V gave up 4 bases and J gave up 10 bases, with 19 bases separating them. The CDR3 totals 13 residues. CDR1 is DFQATT, CDR2 SNEGSKA, per germline (reference sequence). As DNA, the CDR3 is TGCAGTGCTAAGACAGGCATACAAGGTAACCAGTACTTC. Translation gives CSAKTGIQGNQYF.

This clonotype came up many times. V usage is TRBV6-1 and J usage is TRBJ2-3, with 10 bases fitting TRBD2. CDR3 length: 15 amino acids. Germline-derived CDR1 and CDR2 are MNHNS and SASEGT. V lost 3 bases, J lost 7 bases, and 7 bases stayed unmatched. CDR3 amino acids: CASSDRTSGVYTQYF. CDR3 DNA: TGTGCCAGCAGTGACCGAACTAGCGGGGTATATACGCAGTATTTT.

This clonotype showed up many times. This sequence joins TRBV6-1 and TRBJ2-1; D is uncertain. This CDR3 region has 13 residues. Germline CDR1 reads MNHNS; CDR2 reads SASEGT. V gave up 5 bases and J gave up 8 bases, with 13 bases separating them. Here the CDR3 reads CASSPRTRDEQFF. In DNA form, the CDR3 reads TGTGCCAGCAGTCCACGGACGCGTGATGAGCAGTTCTTC.

There are many counts of this clonotype. The V call is TRBV27, the J call TRBJ2-7, with 11 bases fitting TRBD2. This CDR3 region has 14 residues. V dropped 4 bases and J dropped 3; count of bases not matched to a gene: 2. The germline gives CDR1 MNHEY, CDR2 SMNVEV (reference sequence). The CDR3 loop is CASSSLAGDYEQYF. CDR3 coding DNA: TGTGCCAGCAGTTCACTAGCGGGGGACTACGAGCAGTACTTC.

This clonotype was observed many times. J is TRBJ2-3 and V is TRBV11-2; a weak D match, TRBD2 (5 bases). Trimming cost V 0 bases and J 0 bases, with 10 bases left between them. Germline CDR1 reads SGHAT; CDR2 reads FQNNGV. This CDR3 has 16 amino acids. The DNA of the CDR3 is TGTGCCAGCAGCTTAGAGGTCGGGGTTAGCACAGATACGCAGTATTTT. This encodes CASSLEVGVSTDTQYF.

The chain couples TRBV30 to TRBJ2-3; D perhaps matches TRBD2 (7 bases). Per germline, CDR1 GTSNPN and CDR2 SVGIG (reference sequence). The CDR3 contains 16 residues. V shed 4 bases and J shed 3 bases, with 20 bases lying between them. The CDR3 DNA reads TGTGCCTGGACTTTCTTGGGGGGGACAAGGACAGATACGCAGTATTTT. Translated, it gives CAWTFLGGTRTDTQYF.

This clonotype was seen at least ten times. Mismatch with germline at one junction end may stem from a read error. The rearrangement joins TRBV7-7 to TRBJ2-1; D uncertain. The CDR3 sequence is 14 residues long. CDR1 is SSHAT, CDR2 FNYEAQ, per germline (reference sequence). Here the CDR3 reads CASSLEVASNEQFF. CDR3 DNA: TGTGCTAGCAGCTTAGAGGTTGCTAGCAATGAGCAGTTCTTC.

This clonotype was seen a few times. This rearrangement joins TRBV29-1 to TRBJ1-1; TRBD1 might be the D (5 bases). CDR3 size: 13 residues. With 5 bases removed from V and 1 base from J, the gap between germline ends came to 11 bases. CDR1 SQVTM and CDR2 ANQGSEA come from the germline V gene. The CDR3 nucleotides are TGCAGCGTTCTTCACGGGGGGAACACTGAAGCTTTCTTT. This encodes CSVLHGGNTEAFF.

The chain has TRBV20-1 and TRBJ1-6; 8 bases are a match to TRBD1. Germline loops: CDR1 DFQATT, CDR2 SNEGSKA (reference sequence). V was pared by 2 bases and J by 1 base, with 7 bases of the junction left unmatched. The CDR3 has 17 residues. CDR3 DNA: TGCAGTGCTAGACAACAGGGGGGCAGATCCTATAATTCACCCCTCCACTTT. Translated, it gives CSARQQGGRSYNSPLHF.

This clonotype was counted many times. This sequence joins TRBV28 and TRBJ1-2; 8 nucleotides agree with TRBD1. CDR1 and CDR2 (germline): MDHEN, SYDVKM. This CDR3 region has 15 residues. J lost 4 bases, V lost 7 bases, and 11 bases had no gene match. CDR3 in amino acids: CASTESGQGTYGYTF. For the CDR3, the DNA is TGTGCCAGCACCGAAAGTGGACAGGGCACCTATGGCTACACCTTC.